This paragraph reports one T cell receptor (beta chain). What it recognizes is unknown. The J segment lost 7 bases and the V segment lost 3 bases, leaving 11 bases of the junction unmatched. Germline V gene data show CDR1 as MNHNS and CDR2 as SASEGT. The CDR3 totals 15 residues. The sample originates from a study of cytomegalovirus exposure and HLA in healthy donors. Study-wide context: Earlier findings included more than 95 million unique TCR beta sequences obtained from about 180 million T cells. General study points: A later analysis linked fewer than 20,000 TCR beta sequences to HLA alleles at 0.05 false discovery rate. Analyses of presence and absence presupposed an approximately uniform sequencing depth across donors.

13 Jbeta primers and 60 Vbeta primers were used for the PCR. Per the authors' pipeline: Approximately 11 million shared chains were among around 78 million unique TCR beta chains counted in a later analysis. Here immunoSEQ multiplex PCR was the method, and the copy in TCRdb shows in-frame clones only, minus some. For V, J and clone size, that table is used; D and trimming come from the DNA. The data show about 120,000 clones, 80% seen once. The sample taken for sequencing was PBMCs. The source is a female donor in good health and CMV-seronegative. V usage is TRBV6-1 and J usage is TRBJ2-5; TRBD2 agrees at 7 bases. The CDR3 loop is CASSERTRYEGTQYF. The DNA of the CDR3 is TGTGCCAGCAGTGAGAGGACTAGGTATGAGGGGACCCAGTACTTC.